One sample yielded the 12 T cell receptor beta chains listed below, sequenced in a study of technical replicates of blood from four donors. Sequenced by immunoSEQ multiplex PCR; TCRdb stores in-frame clones only, minus some. The sample lists about 100,000 clones; nearly 96% were seen once. The source material was T cells isolated from PBMCs. The receptors come from a human donor in good health.

The chain employs TRBV14 and TRBJ2-5; 9 bases are a match to TRBD2. The V segment lost 2 bases and the J segment 1 base; nucleotides outside the gene matches: 11. There are 18 residues in the CDR3. Germline-derived CDR1 and CDR2 are SGHDN and FVKESK. The CDR3, as DNA: TGTGCCAGCAGCCAAAGCGGCCTTAGCGGGGGCCTCCAAGAGACCCAGTACTTC. Its protein is CASSQSGLSGGLQETQYF.

This chain links TRBV29-1 with TRBJ2-1; 9 bases are shared with TRBD1. V was clipped by 6 bases and J by 9 bases; unmatched bases: 18. The CDR3 sequence is 16 residues long. CDR1 and CDR2 from the germline V gene are SQVTM and ANQGSEA. The CDR3 DNA reads as TGCAGCGTCCCGATGGGACAGGGCACAACCCAGGGTGAGCAGTTCTTC. Protein product: CSVPMGQGTTQGEQFF.

The V and J genes are TRBV20-1 and TRBJ1-2; D gene ambiguous. CDR1 DFQATT and CDR2 SNEGSKA come from the germline V gene (reference sequence). The CDR3 runs to 11 residues. Trimming took off 6 bases at V and 5 bases at J, with 10 bases between the two ends. In DNA form, the CDR3 reads TGCAGTGCGGCGAGGGAGTATGGCTACACCTTC. Its translation: CSAAREYGYTF.

This rearrangement joins TRBV11-2 to TRBJ2-3, with a weak D call TRBD1 (6 bases). This CDR3 has 14 amino acids. Germline CDR1 and CDR2: SGHAT and FQNNGV. The germline V and J ends were trimmed by 1 base and 4 bases, with 9 bases remaining between them. This CDR3 reads CASSLGGRPDTQYF. DNA for the CDR3: TGTGCCAGCAGCTTAGGGGGGCGCCCAGATACGCAGTATTTT.

This chain joins TRBV6-5 and TRBJ1-6; weak D call: TRBD1 (5 bases). This CDR3 comprises 15 residues. V gave up 2 bases and J gave up 9 bases, with 14 bases separating them. CDR1 is MNHEY, CDR2 SVGAGI, per germline. The CDR3 DNA follows: TGTGCCAGCAGTTACGGGCCAGGTCAGGGTTCACCCCTCCACTTT. This gives the protein CASSYGPGQGSPLHF.

The J gene is TRBJ1-1, the V gene TRBV27; D is perhaps TRBD1 (6 bases). The CDR3 is 14 amino acids. V dropped 3 bases and J dropped 2 bases, with 10 bases sitting between them. Germline-derived CDR1 and CDR2 are MNHEY and SMNVEV (reference sequence). CDR3 sequence reads: CASSFRGQNTEAFF. CDR3 in DNA: TGTGCCAGCAGTTTTAGGGGACAAAACACTGAAGCTTTCTTT.

The chain is built from TRBV4-2 and TRBJ1-1; D not certain. CDR1 is LGHNA and CDR2 is YNFKEQ in the germline V gene. This CDR3 comprises 13 residues. V lost 4 bases, J lost 3 bases, and 9 bases lay in between. CDR3: CASSPNSYTEAFF. CDR3 nucleotides: TGTGCCAGCAGCCCAAACAGTTACACTGAAGCTTTCTTT.

The chain couples TRBV19 to TRBJ2-3, with 12 nucleotides matching TRBD2. The CDR3 is 15 residues long. Trimming took 6 bases from V and 3 from J; bases not matched to a gene: 4. Germline loops: CDR1 LNHDA, CDR2 SQIVND (reference sequence). In DNA form, the CDR3 reads TGTGCCAGTAGCCCGACTAGCGGGAGTACAGATACGCAGTATTTT. Amino acids: CASSPTSGSTDTQYF.

About this clone: One junction end does not reproduce the germline sequence, and a read error may be involved. The V call is TRBV7-2, the J call TRBJ2-6, with TRBD2 as a possible D gene (7 bases). This CDR3 region has 17 residues. The germline CDR1 and CDR2 sequences are SGHTA and FQGNSA. CDR3 nucleotide sequence: TGTGCCACCAGCTCGGGGGGCGAAAGGGGAGGGGCCAACGTCCTGACTTTC. This encodes CATSSGGERGGANVLTF.

The chain joins TRBV5-1 to TRBJ2-7, with TRBD2 identical over 16 bases. This CDR3 is 17 amino acids long. Germline CDR1 SGHRS, CDR2 YFSETQ. The junction had 6 bases not matched to a gene; V was cut back by 0 bases and J by 6 bases. The CDR3 is CASSLAGTSGGASEQYF. CDR3 nucleotide sequence: TGCGCCAGCAGCTTGGCCGGGACTAGCGGGGGGGCCTCCGAGCAGTACTTC.

This clone appeared once. J is TRBJ1-4 and V is TRBV5-1; maybe TRBD1 (6 bases). This CDR3 has 16 amino acids. Germline CDR1 is SGHRS and CDR2 is YFSETQ. V was shortened by 3 bases and J by 0 bases, with 12 bases between the two germline ends. In nucleotides, the CDR3 is TGCGCCAGCAGCTGGGGACATACCACAACTAATGAAAAACTGTTTTTT. The encoded protein is CASSWGHTTTNEKLFF.

The rearrangement uses TRBV7-2 and TRBJ2-2; a weak D match, TRBD2 (6 bases). CDR1 is SGHTA and CDR2 is FQGNSA in the germline V gene. The CDR3 runs 17 residues. Trimming left V 5 bases short and J 2 bases short, with 18 bases between. CDR3 sequence: CASSLSLYGTNTGELFF. CDR3 coding DNA: TGTGCCAGCAGCCTAAGCCTATACGGGACTAACACCGGGGAGCTGTTTTTT.